These 4 T cell receptor beta chains were all obtained from the same sample, sequenced in a study of blood T cell repertoires in COVID-19. Some clones are missing from TCRdb's copy, which holds only in-frame ones; the method was immunoSEQ multiplex PCR. The table records under 250,000 clones, 75% to 90% of them present only once. The specimen sequenced was peripheral blood. Source of these receptors: a man aged 55-75 years who had recovered from COVID-19.

This chain uses TRBV7-3 with TRBJ2-5; no clear D gene. The V gene's germline CDR1 is SGHTA and CDR2 FQGTGA. Trimming pared 2 bases from V and 5 bases from J, leaving 12 bases between. The CDR3 runs to 14 residues. The CDR3 DNA is TGTGCCAGCAGCTTAGGGTCGGCCGGGGAGACCCAGTACTTC. Its protein product is CASSLGSAGETQYF.

The J gene is TRBJ2-3, the V gene TRBV2, with 9 positions matching TRBD1. The length of the CDR3 is 15 residues. Trimming at V came to 4 bases and at J to 6 bases, leaving 8 bases not matched to a gene. CDR1 is SNHLY and CDR2 is FYNNEI in the germline V gene. The CDR3 DNA follows: TGTGCCAGCAGTGGACAGGGGGGTCGTTCTGATACGCAGTATTTT. It specifies CASSGQGGRSDTQYF.

The chain combines TRBV5-1 with TRBJ1-1, with D uncertain. The CDR3 has 17 amino acids. Germline V gene lookup returns CDR1 SGHRS and CDR2 YFSETQ. V lost 2 bases and J lost 1, with 18 bases in between. The CDR3 protein is CASSFRPNSPGNTEAFF. CDR3 DNA: TGCGCCAGCAGCTTTAGACCAAATTCGCCGGGGAACACTGAAGCTTTCTTT. Together with reference TRBV5-1 and TRBJ1-1, the CDR3 gives the full variable domain: KAGVTQTPRYLIKTRGQQVTLSCSPISGHRSVSWYQQTPGQGLQFLFEYFSETQRNKGNFPGRFSGRQFSNSRSEMNVSTLELGDSALYLCASSFRPNSPGNTEAFFGQGTRLTVV.

This chain joins TRBV29-1 and TRBJ2-5, with 9 bases identical to TRBD1. The CDR3 totals 14 residues. V lost 7 bases to trimming and J lost 9 bases; unmatched junction nucleotides: 15. The germline V gene encodes CDR1 SQVTM and CDR2 ANQGSEA. The CDR3 DNA is TGCAGCGAGGCGACCGGGACAGGGACTGGGGCCCAGTACTTC. This gives the protein CSEATGTGTGAQYF.